What follows describes a single T cell receptor (beta chain). The antigen this receptor binds is unknown. Within one base of it there is no much larger clone, and no base qualities were kept. This record belongs to a study of CD8+CD57+ T cells in acquired aplastic anemia (dated by TCRdb to the late 2010s). Notes on the research overall: A mean of about 3.2 ug of DNA, ranging from about 0.19 to 27.4 ug, was extracted from sorted CD4+ and CD8+ cells. CD8+CD57+ expansion was defined as frequency above the mean frequency observed in healthy subjects. General findings and caveats noted by the study authors: Around 30 CD8+ CDR3 sequences were found in both patients and controls but appeared to be highly expressed in patients and within the immunodominant clones of the patients. Patients and healthy controls showed no significant difference in CD8+ Simpson's diversity (P=0.060).

Profiling of TCR beta VDJ combinations and CDR3 sequences used genomic DNA as the template. TCR repertoire sequencing was run on an Illumina HiSeq 2000. The original methods were these. TRBV/TRBJ rearrangement plots, CDR3 size and DJ length profiles, and Simpson's diversity index were used to evaluate the repertoires. The immunodominant clone was defined as the most abundant DNA sequence in deep sequencing data. CDR3 amino acid sequences were checked for sharing across subjects and were also compared against the VDJdb database and published repertoires. The raw public reads went through TCRdb reprocessing: fastp at Q25, MiXCR clone calling, in-frame beta chains kept. Identical CDR3 proteins give one entry, which carries the most common genes and DNA. In this record, the V and J calls reflect TCRdb's handling and not the investigators' own analysis. The sample contains 150,000 to 200,000 distinct CDR3 sequences, 40% to 60% of them found a single time. The ten largest clones add up to roughly 30% of the sample.

Expansion of CD8+CD57+ cells had been shown by flow cytometry in the patients chosen for sequencing. Severe acquired aplastic anemia was diagnosed in all patients according to International Study of Aplastic Anemia and Agranulocytosis and Camitta criteria. No therapy had been received by the patients at the time of blood sampling. The study deep-sequenced TCR repertoires of sorted CD4+ and CD8+ blood T cells from severe aplastic anemia patients and healthy subjects. In the USA, patient enrollment took place under clinicaltrials.gov protocols 00001620, 01623167, 00001397, 00071045, 00081523 and 00961064. Ficoll-Paque density gradient centrifugation was used to isolate peripheral blood mononuclear cells. Before DNA extraction, CD4+ and CD8+ T cells were sorted by FACS or by magnetic beads. Including cysteine and phenylalanine, the CDR3 has 14 amino acids. The sequence is cut down to CDR3 DNA, 42 bases in frame from base 1. At the junction V is shortened by 6 bases and J by 2 bases, with 12 bases in between. From the germline V gene, CDR1 is ENHRY and CDR2 is SYGVKD.

This receptor was identified in a human donor with aplastic anemia. The chain employs TRBV10-3 and TRBJ2-3; the D gene is perhaps TRBD1, on 5 matching bases. Material: sorted CD4+, CD8+, or CD8+CD57+ T cells (not recorded which) from PBMCs. The CDR3 corresponds to CAISRQLFTDTQYF. Here is the DNA: TGTGCCATCAGCCGACAGCTCTTCACAGATACGCAGTATTTT.